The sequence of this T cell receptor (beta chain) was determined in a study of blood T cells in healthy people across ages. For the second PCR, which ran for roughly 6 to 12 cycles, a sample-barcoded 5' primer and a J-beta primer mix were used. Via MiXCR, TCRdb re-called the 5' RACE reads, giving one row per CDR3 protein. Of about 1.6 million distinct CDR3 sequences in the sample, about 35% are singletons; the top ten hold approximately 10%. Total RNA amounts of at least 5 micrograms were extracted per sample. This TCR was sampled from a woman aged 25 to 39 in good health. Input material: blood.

The CDR3 sequence is CASSLYTGSGETQYF. The CDR3 region has the DNA TGTGCCAGCAGTTTATATACAGGGTCGGGAGAGACCCAGTACTTC. This rearrangement joins TRBV28 to TRBJ2-5, with a weak D call TRBD1 (6 bases). The CDR3 totals 15 residues. Between the trimmed V and J ends, which lost 1 base and 4 bases, there was a span of 13 bases. In germline, CDR1 is MDHEN, CDR2 SYDVKM.